The present T cell receptor (beta chain) was sequenced within a study of control samples from healthy donors and cancer patients. Assay: immunoSEQ multiplex PCR; the TCRdb copy retains only in-frame clones and omits some. The sample holds about 57,000 clones, roughly 94% seen once. CDR3 length equals 14 residues. V lost 4 bases to trimming and J lost 2 bases, with 10 bases between them. What was sequenced was blood. This rearrangement joins TRBV23-1 to TRBJ2-3; D is unresolved. TRBV23-1 is assigned to the ORF class and has an uncertain function. The clonotype was recovered from a man younger than 45 in good health. The chain's CDR3 is CASSLISPTDTQYF. The CDR3 DNA is TGCGCCAGCAGTCTGATCTCCCCCACAGATACGCAGTATTTT.